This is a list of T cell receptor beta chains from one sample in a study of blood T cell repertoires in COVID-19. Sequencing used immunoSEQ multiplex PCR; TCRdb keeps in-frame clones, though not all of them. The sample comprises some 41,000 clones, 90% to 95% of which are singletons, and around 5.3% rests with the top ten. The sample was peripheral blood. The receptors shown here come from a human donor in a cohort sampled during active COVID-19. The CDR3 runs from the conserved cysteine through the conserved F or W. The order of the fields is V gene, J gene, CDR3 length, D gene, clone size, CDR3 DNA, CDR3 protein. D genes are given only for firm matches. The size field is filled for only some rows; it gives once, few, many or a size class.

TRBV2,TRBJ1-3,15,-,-,TGTGCCAGCAGTGAATATAGCAAGAAAGGATACACCATATATTTT,CASSEYSKKGYTIYF
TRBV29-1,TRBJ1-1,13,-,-,TGCAGCGCTGTAGGACAGACTAACACTGAAGCTTTCTTT,CSAVGQTNTEAFF
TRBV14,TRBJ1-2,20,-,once,TGTGCCAGCAGCCAAGATTCCGAGGGATTGGGTCTACCCATTAACTATGGCTACACCTTC,CASSQDSEGLGLPINYGYTF
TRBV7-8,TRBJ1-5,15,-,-,TGTGCCAGCAGGGCCGATCGGGGGAAGAATCAGCCCCAGCATTTT,CASRADRGKNQPQHF
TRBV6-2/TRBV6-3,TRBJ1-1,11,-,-,TGTGCCAGCAGTTACGGCTTTGGAGTTTTCTTT,CASSYGFGVFF
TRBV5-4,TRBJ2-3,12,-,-,TGTGCCAGCACCAACAACGCAAATACGCAGTATTTT,CASTNNANTQYF
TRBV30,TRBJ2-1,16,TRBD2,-,TGTGCCTGGAGTGTACTTGGGGGGGGAGGCTACAATGAGCAGTTCTTC,CAWSVLGGGGYNEQFF
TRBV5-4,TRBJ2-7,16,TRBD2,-,TGTGCCAGCAGCTCCTCCCCACTAGCGGGGTCCTACGAGCAGTACTTC,CASSSSPLAGSYEQYF
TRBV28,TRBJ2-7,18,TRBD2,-,TGTGCCAGCAGTTTAACCCTAACGGGCGGGACTAGCGAATACGAGCAGTACTTC,CASSLTLTGGTSEYEQYF
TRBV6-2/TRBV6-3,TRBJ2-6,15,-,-,TGTGCCAGCAGTTACGGGCTCCCTGGGGCCAACGTCCTGACTTTC,CASSYGLPGANVLTF
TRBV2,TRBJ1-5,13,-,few,TGTGCCAGCAGCGCCCGGGGGGATCAGCCCCAGCATTTT,CASSARGDQPQHF
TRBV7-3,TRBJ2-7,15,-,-,TGTGCCAGCAGCTTAATAGGAAGCGGTCGGTACGAGCAGTACTTC,CASSLIGSGRYEQYF
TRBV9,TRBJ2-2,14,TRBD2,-,TGTGCCAGCAGCGTGAGCGGGACCGACGGGGAGCTGTTTTTT,CASSVSGTDGELFF
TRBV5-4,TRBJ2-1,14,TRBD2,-,TGTGCCAGCAGTCCTAGCGGGAGGGCCCATGAGCAGTTCTTC,CASSPSGRAHEQFF
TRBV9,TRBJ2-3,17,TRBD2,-,TGTGCCAGCAGCCCCGGGCTAGCGGGGGGCAGGGCAGATACGCAGTATTTT,CASSPGLAGGRADTQYF
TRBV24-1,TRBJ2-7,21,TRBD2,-,TGTGCCACCAGTGATTTGCCCCGGACTAGCGGGAGGCCCCGGTATCCCTACGAGCAGTACTTC,CATSDLPRTSGRPRYPYEQYF
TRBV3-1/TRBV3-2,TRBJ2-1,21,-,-,TGTGCCAGCAGCCAAGATAAGCCGGCTAGCACACTCTTACTATACTACAATGAGCAGTTCTTC,CASSQDKPASTLLLYYNEQFF
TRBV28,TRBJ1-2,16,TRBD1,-,TGTGCCAGCAGTCCCGGACAGGGTGGGAAGAACTATGGCTACACCTTC,CASSPGQGGKNYGYTF
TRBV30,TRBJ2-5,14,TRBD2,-,TGTGCCTGGAGTGGCTGGGACTACCGGGAGACCCAGTACTTC,CAWSGWDYRETQYF
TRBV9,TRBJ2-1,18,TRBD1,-,TGTGCCAGCAGCGCCACTACAGGAACCGGGACAGGGGATAATGAGCAGTTCTTC,CASSATTGTGTGDNEQFF
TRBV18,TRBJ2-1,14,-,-,TGTGCCAGCTCACTGATGACAGATTTAAATGAGCAGTTCTTC,CASSLMTDLNEQFF
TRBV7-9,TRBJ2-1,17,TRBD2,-,TGTGCCAGCAGCTTTGCGGGTACTAGCGGGGGACACAATGAGCAGTTCTTC,CASSFAGTSGGHNEQFF
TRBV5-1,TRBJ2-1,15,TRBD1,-,TGCGCCAGCAGCTTGGAGCGACAGGGGGTCAATGAGCAGTTCTTC,CASSLERQGVNEQFF
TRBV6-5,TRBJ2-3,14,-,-,TGTGCCAGCAGTTACGGTACTACGGGGGATACGCAGTATTTT,CASSYGTTGDTQYF
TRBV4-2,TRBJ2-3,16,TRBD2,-,TGTGCCAGCAGCCCCACCGCGGGGGGCAGCACAGATACGCAGTATTTT,CASSPTAGGSTDTQYF
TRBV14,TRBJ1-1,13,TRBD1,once,TGTGCCAGCAGCCGGGACAGGGGGCTGGATGCTTTCTTT,CASSRDRGLDAFF
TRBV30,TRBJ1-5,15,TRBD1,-,TGTGCCTGGAGTAGGGTGGGACAGATCAATCAGCCCCAGCATTTT,CAWSRVGQINQPQHF
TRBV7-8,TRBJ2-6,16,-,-,TGTGCCAGCACCATACAGGCTTCAAGGGGGGCCAACGTCCTGACTTTC,CASTIQASRGANVLTF
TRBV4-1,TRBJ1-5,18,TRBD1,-,TGCGCCAGCAGCCAAGATAGGGCCAGGGGGCGCTGGGGTCAGCCCCAGCATTTT,CASSQDRARGRWGQPQHF